One sample yielded the 19 T cell receptor beta chains listed below, sequenced in a study of blood T cell repertoires in COVID-19. Measured with immunoSEQ multiplex PCR; TCRdb has only the in-frame clones, and not every one. Of roughly 200,000 clones listed, about 84% were seen once; the top ten hold about 6%. Source material: PBMCs or T cells enriched from blood (not recorded which). These receptor sequences come from a man aged 35 to 55 with acute COVID-19.

The chain combines TRBV10-3 with TRBJ2-7; 7 bases are shared with TRBD2. V dropped 3 bases and J dropped 2; count of bases not matched to a gene: 7. The CDR3 length is 15 residues. Germline CDR1 reads ENHRY; CDR2 reads SYGVKD. The CDR3 region is CAISDGAGSTYEQYF. The CDR3, as DNA: TGTGCCATCAGTGATGGAGCGGGAAGCACCTACGAGCAGTACTTC.

V and J are TRBV14 and TRBJ1-1, with D unclear. The CDR3 runs 14 residues. Looked up from germline, CDR1 is SGHDN and CDR2 is FVKESK. V dropped 1 base and J dropped 9 bases, with 15 bases sitting between them. CDR3 residues: CASSQAPDTVKAFF. In DNA, the CDR3 is TGTGCCAGCAGCCAAGCACCTGACACCGTTAAAGCTTTCTTT.

The count of this clone is one. This chain links TRBV6-1 with TRBJ1-6; D possibly corresponds to TRBD1 (5 bases). This CDR3 spans 15 amino acids. The germline V gene has CDR1 MNHNS and CDR2 SASEGT. V dropped 2 bases and J dropped 7 bases, with 12 bases sitting between them. The CDR3 loop is CASSEIRGRNSPLHF. The CDR3 bases are TGTGCCAGCAGTGAAATTAGGGGTCGAAATTCACCCCTCCACTTT.

The rearrangement uses TRBV7-9 and TRBJ2-7; D remains ambiguous. From germline, CDR1 is SEHNR and CDR2 FQNEAQ (reference sequence). The CDR3 is made up of 12 amino acids. Trimming took 4 bases from V and 7 from J, leaving 11 bases between them. The DNA of the CDR3 is TGTGCCAGCAGCTCAGAAACCGGGGAGCAGTACTTC. Protein product: CASSSETGEQYF.

The chain employs TRBV7-8 and TRBJ1-2; no definite D call. Germline V gene sequence: CDR1 SGHVS, CDR2 FQNEAQ. V dropped 4 bases and J dropped 3 bases, with 3 bases sitting between them. The length of the CDR3 is 11 residues. The CDR3 here is CASSSDYGYTF. The CDR3 DNA reads as TGTGCCAGCAGCTCAGACTATGGCTACACCTTC.

The chain couples TRBV7-9 to TRBJ1-4; D might be TRBD1 (6 bases). Trimming pared 6 bases from V and 2 bases from J, leaving 16 bases between. This CDR3 contains 16 residues. CDR1 and CDR2 (germline): SEHNR, FQNEAQ (reference sequence). The CDR3 loop reads CASSYYTGFTNEKLFF. As DNA, the CDR3 is TGTGCCAGCAGTTACTATACAGGGTTTACTAATGAAAAACTGTTTTTT.

This chain connects TRBV19 to TRBJ1-5; 9 nucleotides agree with TRBD1. The CDR3 sequence is 15 residues long. CDR1 is LNHDA and CDR2 is SQIVND in the germline V gene (reference sequence). J was trimmed by 5 bases and V by 4 bases; bases with no gene match: 6. The chain's CDR3 is CASSSWDRVDQPQHF. CDR3 sequence (DNA): TGTGCCAGTAGTAGTTGGGACAGGGTCGATCAGCCCCAGCATTTT.

The chain joins TRBV7-2 to TRBJ2-1, with 14 bases aligning to TRBD2. Per germline, CDR1 SGHTA and CDR2 FQGNSA. Unmatched junction bases numbered 8, after V lost 1 base and J lost 6 bases. The CDR3 is 18 residues long. As DNA, the CDR3 is TGTGCCAGCAGCTTAGGGACTAGCGGGAGGAGGGTAGGCAATGAGCAGTTCTTC. Translating it yields CASSLGTSGRRVGNEQFF.

The V call is TRBV7-2, the J call TRBJ2-7; 15 bases line up with TRBD2. CDR1 SGHTA and CDR2 FQGNSA come from the germline V gene. The CDR3 length is 15 residues. The V segment lost 5 bases and the J segment 3 bases; nucleotides outside the gene matches: 2. The CDR3 DNA sequence: TGTGCCAGCAGCGGACTAGCGGGAGGGTTCTACGAGCAGTACTTC. As protein: CASSGLAGGFYEQYF.

This chain uses TRBV11-2 with TRBJ2-1; 9 nucleotides line up with TRBD1. Germline V gene sequence: CDR1 SGHAT, CDR2 FQNNGV. The CDR3 runs 14 residues. The V segment lost 6 bases and the J segment 4 bases; nucleotides outside the gene matches: 4. The DNA for the CDR3 is TGTGCCAGCAGTTCACAGGGGGCATACAATGAGCAGTTCTTC. Translated: CASSSQGAYNEQFF.

The chain is built from TRBV7-3 and TRBJ2-4; D uncertain. Germline CDR1 is SGHTA and CDR2 is FQGTGA. Trimming shortened V by 2 bases and J by 0 bases, and 14 bases separated the two germline ends. The CDR3 loop spans 17 amino acids. This CDR3 is CASSLDSTSLAKNIQYF. Written as DNA, the CDR3 is TGTGCCAGCAGCTTAGATTCGACTTCCTTAGCCAAAAACATTCAGTACTTC.

This chain connects TRBV19 to TRBJ1-2, with D possibly TRBD1 on 5 matching bases. Per germline, CDR1 LNHDA and CDR2 SQIVND (reference sequence). CDR3 length: 14 residues. The germline V and J ends were trimmed by 4 bases and 6 bases, with 15 bases remaining between them. The CDR3 sequence is CASSTRFGGDGYTF. In nucleotides, the CDR3 is TGTGCCAGTAGTACCCGGTTCGGGGGAGATGGCTACACCTTC.

The chain carries TRBV11-3 and TRBJ2-1; 7 nucleotides align to TRBD1. Germline values: CDR1 SGHNT, CDR2 YENEEA. The CDR3 extends over 15 amino acids. Germline trimming cut 1 base from V and 4 bases from J; bases unmatched to any gene: 4. This CDR3 reads CASSLGQGEYNEQFF. The DNA of the CDR3 is TGTGCCAGCAGCTTAGGACAGGGCGAGTACAATGAGCAGTTCTTC.

This clone showed up just once. The gene calls are TRBV19 and TRBJ1-2; D call uncertain. Germline values: CDR1 LNHDA, CDR2 SQIVND (reference sequence). The V gene lost 8 bases and the J gene lost 6 bases, with 10 bases spanning the gap. The CDR3 length is 11 residues. CDR3 region: CASSSMDGYTF. For the CDR3, the DNA is TGTGCCAGTTCCTCTATGGATGGCTACACCTTC.

J is TRBJ1-5 and V is TRBV19, with D perhaps matching TRBD1 (6 bases). Germline lookup yields CDR1 LNHDA and CDR2 SQIVND (reference sequence). The CDR3 is made up of 13 amino acids. Deletions cut 11 bases from V and 7 bases from J, with 18 bases between. The CDR3 DNA reads TGTGCCGTACGCCCCAGGGGAGAACAGCCCCAGCATTTT. Protein: CAVRPRGEQPQHF.

This sequence joins TRBV4-2 and TRBJ1-2; weak D call: TRBD1 (5 bases). The V end lost 0 bases, the J end lost 5 bases, and 13 bases lay between the germline ends. Germline lookup yields CDR1 LGHNA and CDR2 YNFKEQ. CDR3 length equals 15 residues. Here the CDR3 reads CASSQDHAGMYGYTF. The DNA of the CDR3 is TGTGCCAGCAGCCAAGATCACGCAGGGATGTATGGCTACACCTTC.

This clone was counted a single time. The rearrangement links TRBV9 to TRBJ2-1, with 10 bases matching TRBD2. J was trimmed by 4 bases and V by 4 bases; bases with no gene match: 8. The V gene's germline CDR1 is SGDLS and CDR2 YYNGEE. This CDR3 has 16 amino acids. The CDR3: CASSQSLAGGYNEQFF. The CDR3 bases are TGTGCCAGCAGCCAATCATTAGCGGGAGGATACAATGAGCAGTTCTTC.

The table lists this clone with a count of one. This chain links TRBV7-8 with TRBJ2-5; 12 bases are shared with TRBD2. CDR1 SGHVS and CDR2 FQNEAQ come from the germline V gene. CDR3 size: 15 residues. With 5 bases clipped from V and 4 bases from J, the junction kept 5 bases outside the gene matches. In DNA form, the CDR3 reads TGTGCCAGCAGCCAGACTAGCGGGAGTGGAGAGACCCAGTACTTC. It specifies CASSQTSGSGETQYF.

The V gene is TRBV9, the J gene TRBJ1-2; 10 bases line up with TRBD1. Germline CDR1 is SGDLS and CDR2 is YYNGEE. This CDR3 region has 17 residues. Trimming at V came to 0 bases and at J to 6 bases, leaving 11 bases not matched to a gene. Here the CDR3 reads CASSVVGTGVRTDGYTF. The CDR3 nucleotides are TGTGCCAGCAGCGTAGTTGGGACAGGGGTGAGAACAGATGGCTACACCTTC.